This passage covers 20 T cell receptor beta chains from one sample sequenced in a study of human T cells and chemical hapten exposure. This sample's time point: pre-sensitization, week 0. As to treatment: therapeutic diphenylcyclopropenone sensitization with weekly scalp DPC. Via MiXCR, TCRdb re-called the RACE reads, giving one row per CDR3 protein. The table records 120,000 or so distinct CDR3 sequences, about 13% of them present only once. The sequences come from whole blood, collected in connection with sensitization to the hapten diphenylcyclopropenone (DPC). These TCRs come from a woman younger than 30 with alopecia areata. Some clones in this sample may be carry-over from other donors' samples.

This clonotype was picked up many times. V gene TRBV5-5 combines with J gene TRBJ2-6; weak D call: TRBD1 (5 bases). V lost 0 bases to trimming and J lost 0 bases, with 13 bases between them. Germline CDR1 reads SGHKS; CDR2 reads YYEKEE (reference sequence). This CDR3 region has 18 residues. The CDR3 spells CASSLEDRPSSGANVLTF. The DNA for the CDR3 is TGTGCCAGCAGCTTGGAAGACAGACCAAGCTCTGGGGCCAACGTCCTGACTTTC.

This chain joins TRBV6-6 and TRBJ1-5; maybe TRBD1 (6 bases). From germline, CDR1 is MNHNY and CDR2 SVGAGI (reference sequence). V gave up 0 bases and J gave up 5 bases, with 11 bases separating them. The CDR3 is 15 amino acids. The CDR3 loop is CASSYSPGADQPQHF. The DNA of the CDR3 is TGTGCCAGCAGTTACTCCCCAGGGGCTGATCAGCCCCAGCATTTT.

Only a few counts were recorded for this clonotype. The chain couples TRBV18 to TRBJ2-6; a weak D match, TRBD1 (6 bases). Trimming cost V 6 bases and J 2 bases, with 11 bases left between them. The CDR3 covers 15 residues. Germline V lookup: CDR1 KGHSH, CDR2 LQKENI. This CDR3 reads CASSPGAPGANVLTF. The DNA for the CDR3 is TGTGCCAGCTCCCCAGGGGCACCTGGGGCCAACGTCCTGACTTTC.

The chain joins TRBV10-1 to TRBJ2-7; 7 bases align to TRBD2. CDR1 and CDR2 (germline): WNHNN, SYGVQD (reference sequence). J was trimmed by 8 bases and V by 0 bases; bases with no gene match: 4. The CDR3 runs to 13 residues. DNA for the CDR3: TGCGCCAGCAGTGAGTCGGGAGGGTACAAGCAGTACTTC. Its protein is CASSESGGYKQYF.

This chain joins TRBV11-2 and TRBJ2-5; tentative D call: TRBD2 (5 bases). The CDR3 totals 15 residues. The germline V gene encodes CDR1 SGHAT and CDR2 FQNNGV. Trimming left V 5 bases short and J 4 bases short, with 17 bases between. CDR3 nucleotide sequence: TGTGCCAGCAGCCCCTCCGGAGGAAGGGCAGAGACCCAGTACTTC. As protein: CASSPSGGRAETQYF.

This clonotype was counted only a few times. The CDR3 region has the DNA TGTGCCAGCAGTACGACTCGGACTAGCGGCAGCACAGATACGCAGTATTTT. This sequence encodes CASSTTRTSGSTDTQYF. The gene calls are TRBV6-2 or TRBV6-3 and TRBJ2-3; 10 bases line up with TRBD2. Germline-derived CDR1 and CDR2 are MNHEY and SVGEGT. This CDR3 spans 17 amino acids. V dropped 5 bases and J dropped 0; count of bases not matched to a gene: 8.

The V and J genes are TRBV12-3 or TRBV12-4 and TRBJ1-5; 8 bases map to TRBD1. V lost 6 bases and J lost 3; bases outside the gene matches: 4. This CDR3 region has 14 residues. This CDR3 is CASSLDRVNQPQHF. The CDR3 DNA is TGTGCCAGCAGCTTGGACAGGGTCAATCAGCCCCAGCATTTT.

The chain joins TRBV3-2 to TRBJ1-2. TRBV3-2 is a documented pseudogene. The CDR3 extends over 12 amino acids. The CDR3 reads CASSQGVKGYTF. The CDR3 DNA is TGTGCCAGCAGCCAAGGGGTAAAGGGCTACACCTTC.

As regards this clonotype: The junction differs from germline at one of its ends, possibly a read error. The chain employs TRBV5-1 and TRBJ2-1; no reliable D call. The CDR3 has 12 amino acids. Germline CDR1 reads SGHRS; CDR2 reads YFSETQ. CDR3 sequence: CANSFAYNEQFF. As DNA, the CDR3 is TGCGCCAACAGCTTTGCCTACAATGAGCAGTTCTTC.

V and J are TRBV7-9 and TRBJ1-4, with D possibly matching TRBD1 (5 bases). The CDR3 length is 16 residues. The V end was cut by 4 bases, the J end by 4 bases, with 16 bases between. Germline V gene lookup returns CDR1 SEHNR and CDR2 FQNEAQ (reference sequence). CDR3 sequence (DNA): TGTGCCAGCAGCTCTAGCGGGGACTCGTTTAATGAAAAACTGTTTTTT. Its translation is CASSSSGDSFNEKLFF.

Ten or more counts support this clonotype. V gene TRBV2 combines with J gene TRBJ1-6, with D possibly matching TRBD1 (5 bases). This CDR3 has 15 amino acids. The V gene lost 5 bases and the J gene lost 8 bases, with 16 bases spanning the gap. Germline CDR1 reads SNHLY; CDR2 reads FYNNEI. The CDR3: CASSYTRGTDSPLHF. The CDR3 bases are TGTGCCAGCAGTTATACCCGGGGGACGGATTCACCCCTCCACTTT.

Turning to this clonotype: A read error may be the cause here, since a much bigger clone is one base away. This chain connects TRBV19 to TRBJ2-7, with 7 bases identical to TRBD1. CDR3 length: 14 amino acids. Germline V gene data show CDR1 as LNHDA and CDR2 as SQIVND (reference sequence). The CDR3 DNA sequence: TGTGCCAGTAGCTTAGGGGGCACCTCCTACAAGCAGTACTTC. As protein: CASSLGGTSYKQYF.

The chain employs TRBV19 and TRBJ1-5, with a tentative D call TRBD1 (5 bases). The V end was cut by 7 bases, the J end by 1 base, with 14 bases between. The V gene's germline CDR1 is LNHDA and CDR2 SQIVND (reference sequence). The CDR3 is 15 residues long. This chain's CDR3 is CASIPRDRSNQPQHF. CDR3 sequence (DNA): TGTGCCAGTATCCCCCGGGACCGAAGCAATCAGCCCCAGCATTTT. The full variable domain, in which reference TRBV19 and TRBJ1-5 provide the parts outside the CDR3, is DGGITQSPKYLFRKEGQNVTLSCEQNLNHDAMYWYRQDPGQGLRLIYYSQIVNDFQKGDIAEGYSVSREKKESFPLTVTSAQKNPTAFYLCASIPRDRSNQPQHFGDGTRLSIL.

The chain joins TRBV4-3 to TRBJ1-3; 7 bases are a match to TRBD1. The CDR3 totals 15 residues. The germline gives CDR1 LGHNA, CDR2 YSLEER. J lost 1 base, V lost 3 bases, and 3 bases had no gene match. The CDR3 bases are TGCGCCAGCAGCCAGCGACAGGGATCTGGAAACACCATATATTTT. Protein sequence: CASSQRQGSGNTIYF.

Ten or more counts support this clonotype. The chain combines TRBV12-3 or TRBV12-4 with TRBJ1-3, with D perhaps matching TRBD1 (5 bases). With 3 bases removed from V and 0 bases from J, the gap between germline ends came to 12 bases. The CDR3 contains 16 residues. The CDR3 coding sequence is TGTGCCAGCAGTTTTATGGACACCAACTCTGGAAACACCATATATTTT. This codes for CASSFMDTNSGNTIYF.

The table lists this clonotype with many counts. The CDR3 bases are TGTGCCAGCAGCTTTAAGGGGGCGACTAATGAAAAACTGTTTTTT. The encoded protein is CASSFKGATNEKLFF. The rearrangement links TRBV5-4 to TRBJ1-4; TRBD1 aligns across 7 bases. CDR3 size: 15 residues. The trim removed 2 bases at V and 2 bases at J, leaving 3 bases unmatched. Germline values: CDR1 SGHNT, CDR2 YYREEE (reference sequence).

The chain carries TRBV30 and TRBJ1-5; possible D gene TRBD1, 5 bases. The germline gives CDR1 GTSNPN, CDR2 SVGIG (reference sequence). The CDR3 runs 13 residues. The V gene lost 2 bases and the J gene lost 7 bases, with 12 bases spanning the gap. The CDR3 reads CAWSLQERQPQHF. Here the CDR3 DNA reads TGTGCCTGGAGTCTACAGGAACGGCAGCCCCAGCATTTT.

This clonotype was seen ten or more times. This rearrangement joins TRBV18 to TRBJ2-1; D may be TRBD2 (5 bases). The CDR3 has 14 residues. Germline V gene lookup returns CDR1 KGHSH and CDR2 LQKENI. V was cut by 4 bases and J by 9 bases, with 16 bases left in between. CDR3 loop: CASSLRRSGGEQFF. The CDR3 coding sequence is TGTGCCAGCTCACTACGACGGAGTGGAGGTGAGCAGTTCTTC. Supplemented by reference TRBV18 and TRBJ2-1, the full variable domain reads NAGVMQNPRHLVRRRGQEARLRCSPMKGHSHVYWYRQLPEEGLKFMVYLQKENIIDESGMPKERFSAEFPKEGPSILRIQQVVRGDSAAYFCASSLRRSGGEQFFGPGTRLTVL.

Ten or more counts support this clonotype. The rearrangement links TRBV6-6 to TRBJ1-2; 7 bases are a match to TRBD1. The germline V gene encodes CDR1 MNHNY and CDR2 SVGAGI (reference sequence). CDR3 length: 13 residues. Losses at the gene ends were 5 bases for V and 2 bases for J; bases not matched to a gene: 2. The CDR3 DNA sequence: TGTGCCAGCAGTCAGACAGGGAACTATGGCTACACCTTC. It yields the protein CASSQTGNYGYTF.

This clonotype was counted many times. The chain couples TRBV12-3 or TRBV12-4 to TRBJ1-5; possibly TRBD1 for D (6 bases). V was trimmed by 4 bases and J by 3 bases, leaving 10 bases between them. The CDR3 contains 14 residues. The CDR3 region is CASSYRDFNQPQHF. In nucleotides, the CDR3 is TGTGCCAGCAGTTACAGGGATTTCAATCAGCCCCAGCATTTT.